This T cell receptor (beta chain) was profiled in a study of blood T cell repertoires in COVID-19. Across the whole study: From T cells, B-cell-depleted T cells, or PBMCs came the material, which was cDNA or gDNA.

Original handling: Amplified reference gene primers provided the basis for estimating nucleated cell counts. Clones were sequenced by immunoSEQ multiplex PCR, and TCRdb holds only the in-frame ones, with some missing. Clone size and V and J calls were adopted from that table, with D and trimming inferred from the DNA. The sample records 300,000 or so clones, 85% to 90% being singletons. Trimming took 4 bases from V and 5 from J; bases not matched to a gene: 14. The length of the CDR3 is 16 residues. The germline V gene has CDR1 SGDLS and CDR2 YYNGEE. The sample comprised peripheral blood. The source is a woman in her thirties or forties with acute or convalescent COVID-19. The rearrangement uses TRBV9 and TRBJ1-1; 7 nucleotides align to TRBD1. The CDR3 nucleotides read TGTGCCAGCAGCAAACAGGGGAAATCGTTCGGGACTGAAGCTTTCTTT. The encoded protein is CASSKQGKSFGTEAFF.